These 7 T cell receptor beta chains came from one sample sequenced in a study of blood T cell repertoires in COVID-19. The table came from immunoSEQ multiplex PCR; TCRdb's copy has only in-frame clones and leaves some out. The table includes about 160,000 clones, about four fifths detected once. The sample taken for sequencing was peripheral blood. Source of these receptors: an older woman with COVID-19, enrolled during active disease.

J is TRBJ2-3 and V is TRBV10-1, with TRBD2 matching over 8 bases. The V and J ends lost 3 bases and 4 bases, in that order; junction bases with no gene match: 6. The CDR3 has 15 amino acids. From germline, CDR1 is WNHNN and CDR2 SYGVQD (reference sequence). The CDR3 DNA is TGCGCCAGCAGTGACCCGGGGGGGTGCCCAGATACGCAGTATTTT. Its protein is CASSDPGGCPDTQYF.

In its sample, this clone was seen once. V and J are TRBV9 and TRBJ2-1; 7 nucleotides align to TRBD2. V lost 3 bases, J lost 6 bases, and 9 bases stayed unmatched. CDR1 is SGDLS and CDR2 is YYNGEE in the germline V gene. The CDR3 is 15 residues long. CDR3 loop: CASSGGLGGGNEQFF. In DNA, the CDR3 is TGTGCCAGCAGCGGCGGACTAGGTGGGGGCAATGAGCAGTTCTTC.

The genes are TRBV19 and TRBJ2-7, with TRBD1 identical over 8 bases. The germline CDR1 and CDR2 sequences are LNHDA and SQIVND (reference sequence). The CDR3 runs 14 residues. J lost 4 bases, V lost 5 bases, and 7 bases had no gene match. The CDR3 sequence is CASSSTGGTYEQYF. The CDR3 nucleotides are TGTGCCAGTAGTTCCACAGGGGGAACATACGAGCAGTACTTC.

In DNA form, the CDR3 reads TGTGCCTGGAGTGTAAAGACAGGGGGCGTAAAGACCCAGTACTTC. Protein sequence: CAWSVKTGGVKTQYF. J is TRBJ2-5 and V is TRBV30; 10 bases are shared with TRBD1. V lost 0 bases and J lost 6; bases outside the gene matches: 7. CDR1 and CDR2 (germline): GTSNPN, SVGIG (reference sequence). The CDR3 is 15 amino acids. Together with reference TRBV30 and TRBJ2-5, the CDR3 gives the full variable domain: SQTIHQWPATLVQPVGSPLSLECTVEGTSNPNLYWYRQAAGRGLQLLFYSVGIGQISSEVPQNLSASRPQDRQFILSSKKLLLSDSGFYLCAWSVKTGGVKTQYFGPGTRLLVL.

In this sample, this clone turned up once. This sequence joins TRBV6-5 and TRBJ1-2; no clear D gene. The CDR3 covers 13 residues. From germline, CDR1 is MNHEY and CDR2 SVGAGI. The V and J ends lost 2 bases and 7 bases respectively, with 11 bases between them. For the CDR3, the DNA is TGTGCCAGCAGTTACCTATCTCGGGGTGGCTACACCTTC. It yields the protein CASSYLSRGGYTF.

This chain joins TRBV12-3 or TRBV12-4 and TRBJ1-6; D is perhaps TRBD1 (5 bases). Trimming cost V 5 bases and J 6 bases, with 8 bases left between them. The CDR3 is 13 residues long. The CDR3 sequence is CASSAGFNSPLHF. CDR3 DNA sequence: TGTGCCAGCAGTGCAGGGTTTAATTCACCCCTCCACTTT.

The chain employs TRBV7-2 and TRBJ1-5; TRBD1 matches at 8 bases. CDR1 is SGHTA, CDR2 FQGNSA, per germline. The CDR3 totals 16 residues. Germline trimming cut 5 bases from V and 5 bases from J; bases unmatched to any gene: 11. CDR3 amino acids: CASSLRDRLDYQPQHF. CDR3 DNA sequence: TGTGCCAGCAGCCTACGGGACAGGTTAGACTATCAGCCCCAGCATTTT.